This is a list of T cell receptor beta chains from one sample in a study of response to subunit inactivated influenza vaccine. Using its own MiXCR run on the RT-PCR reads, TCRdb lists one record per CDR3 protein. The data hold hundreds of thousands of distinct CDR3 sequences, with roughly 10% observed a single time. This material consisted of PBMCs from blood, taken on the day of vaccination. These receptors all stem from a man aged 45-60 years who received an inactivated influenza vaccine. CDR3s include the opening cysteine and the closing phenylalanine or tryptophan. D genes are given only for firm matches. Clone size appears in some rows only: once, few, many, or a class for an expanded clone.

abundance,d_gene,v_gene,j_gene,CDR3nt,CDR3aa
NA,TRBD2,TRBV9,TRBJ2-5,TGTGCCAGCAGCGTAGATCTTAGCGGGAGCCTAGAGACCCAGTACTTC,CASSVDLSGSLETQYF
once,NA,TRBV15,TRBJ2-6,TGTGCCACCAGCAGGGGCCACGCTGGGGCCAATGTCCTGACTTTC,CATSRGHAGANVLTF
many,TRBD2,TRBV20-1,TRBJ2-7,TGCAGTGCTAAAACGGGGGGGCTCGACGAGCAGTACTTC,CSAKTGGLDEQYF
few,TRBD2,TRBV7-2,TRBJ2-7,TGTGCCAGCAGCTTAGTTCTAGCGGGAGCCTACGAGCAGTACTTC,CASSLVLAGAYEQYF
NA,TRBD2,TRBV6-2/TRBV6-3,TRBJ2-1,TGTGCCAGCAGTTACCGGGACTACCTGGGGAACAATGAGCAGTTCTTC,CASSYRDYLGNNEQFF
few,NA,TRBV6-5,TRBJ2-7,TGTGCCAGCAGTTACAGCGGGACAATTTCCTACGAGCAGTACTTC,CASSYSGTISYEQYF
many,NA,TRBV12-3/TRBV12-4,TRBJ2-7,TGTGCCAGCATACTGAACGGCGAGCAGTACTTC,CASILNGEQYF
NA,TRBD2,TRBV5-1,TRBJ2-3,TGCGCCAGCAGCTTTTTTTCATTGACTAGCGGATCCACAGATACGCAGTATTTT,CASSFFSLTSGSTDTQYF
many,NA,TRBV12-3/TRBV12-4,TRBJ2-7,TGTGCCAGCAGTAGGGGGATTAGCTCCTACGAGCAGTACTTC,CASSRGISSYEQYF
few,NA,TRBV7-9,TRBJ1-4,TGTGCCAGCACCAGGGACCTGGGGAATGAAAAACTGTTTTTT,CASTRDLGNEKLFF
few,TRBD1,TRBV6-1,TRBJ2-1,TGTGCCAGCAGAAGAACCGGGACAGGGGTTTACAATGAGCAGTTCTTC,CASRRTGTGVYNEQFF
NA,NA,TRBV7-3,TRBJ2-2,TGTGCCAGCAGCCCGTCCAGCAGAGGCGGGGAGCTGTTTTTT,CASSPSSRGGELFF
NA,NA,TRBV7-2,TRBJ1-2,TGTGCCAGCAGCTTAAGGGGGGCAGAAACCTCCTATGGCTACACCTTC,CASSLRGAETSYGYTF
many,NA,TRBV6-2/TRBV6-3,TRBJ2-2,TGTGCCAGCAGTTACGGGGCGGATACAAACACCGGGGAGCTGTTTTTT,CASSYGADTNTGELFF
few,TRBD2,TRBV3-1,TRBJ2-7,TGTGCCAGCAGCGGACGGACAAAAGCGGGACTATTCCTCTACGAGCAGTACTTC,CASSGRTKAGLFLYEQYF
NA,NA,TRBV5-1,TRBJ2-5,TGCGCCAGCAGCTCGGTCCCGAACCAGACCCAGTACTTC,CASSSVPNQTQYF
few,NA,TRBV10-3,TRBJ1-1,TGTGCCATCAGTGAGTCTCAACAGGGTAAGGACACTGAAGCTTTCTTT,CAISESQQGKDTEAFF
few,NA,TRBV5-1,TRBJ1-1,TGCGCCAGCAGCTTGGGGGTCAGGGGCACCCTGAACACTGAAGCTTTCTTT,CASSLGVRGTLNTEAFF
many,NA,TRBV5-1,TRBJ2-2,TGCGCCAGCAGCTTGGTTGGGGTGAGCACCGGGGAGCTGTTTTTT,CASSLVGVSTGELFF
NA,TRBD2,TRBV2,TRBJ2-7,TGTGCCAGCAGTCCGACTAGCGGGCGCCTCCGTGTCTACGAGCAGTACTTC,CASSPTSGRLRVYEQYF
NA,NA,TRBV6-1,TRBJ2-3,TGTGCCAGTAGAAGGGCGGAGAGCACAGATACGCAGTATTTT,CASRRAESTDTQYF
few,TRBD1,TRBV5-1,TRBJ2-5,TGCGCCAGCAGGGGACAGGGGGCTTGGGGGACCCAGTACTTC,CASRGQGAWGTQYF
few,NA,TRBV7-9,TRBJ1-2,TGTGCCAGCAGCCCCCAGGAGGGATTTGACTATGGCTACACCTTC,CASSPQEGFDYGYTF
NA,TRBD2,TRBV20-1,TRBJ2-1,TGCAGTGCTAGAAGGAGCGGGAGGTCCTACAATGAGCAGTTCTTC,CSARRSGRSYNEQFF
NA,TRBD1,TRBV4-1,TRBJ2-7,TGCGCCAGCAGCCCGGGACAGGGAAGTAGCGAGCAGTACTTC,CASSPGQGSSEQYF
once,NA,TRBV5-6,TRBJ1-4,TGTGCCAGCAGCTTGGGCGGAGGGTTTAATGAAAAACTGTTTTTT,CASSLGGGFNEKLFF
few,TRBD2,TRBV5-6,TRBJ2-7,TGTGCCAGCAGCACGGGAGGGGGGTTAACCTACGAGCAGTACTTC,CASSTGGGLTYEQYF
NA,TRBD1,TRBV12-3/TRBV12-4,TRBJ1-1,TGTGCCAGCACCCCGACAGGGCTAACTGAAGCTTTCTTT,CASTPTGLTEAFF
NA,NA,TRBV4-1,TRBJ2-7,TGCGCCAGCAGCCAACAACCGGGGATAGACTACGAGCAGTACTTC,CASSQQPGIDYEQYF
NA,NA,TRBV7-2,TRBJ2-1,TGTGCCAGCAGCCCCCGGACTCCCAATGAGCAGTTCTTC,CASSPRTPNEQFF
few,NA,TRBV20-1,TRBJ2-7,TGCAGTGCCTATCGAGCAGGGTTTAGCGGCTACGAGCAGTACTTC,CSAYRAGFSGYEQYF
NA,NA,TRBV18,TRBJ2-1,TGTGCCAGCTCACCAAACGGGTTCGATGAGCAGTTCTTC,CASSPNGFDEQFF
many,NA,TRBV25-1,TRBJ2-1,TGTGCCAGCACGACAGGGGAGGGTTTCGATGAGCAGTTCTTC,CASTTGEGFDEQFF
NA,NA,TRBV15,TRBJ2-1,TGTGCCACCAGCGCCCTATACAATGAGCAGTTCTTC,CATSALYNEQFF
few,NA,TRBV7-8,TRBJ2-5,TGTGCCAGCAGCTTTGATGCAGGGGTGGGAGAGACCCAGTACTTC,CASSFDAGVGETQYF
few,TRBD2,TRBV18,TRBJ2-5,TGTGCCAGCTCACCACCGATGGGGGGGGAGACCCAGTACTTC,CASSPPMGGETQYF
few,NA,TRBV7-2,TRBJ2-3,TGTGCCAGCAGCTTAGCGGCAGCACTGAGCACAGATACGCAGTATTTT,CASSLAAALSTDTQYF
few,TRBD2,TRBV5-1,TRBJ2-5,TGCGCCAGCAGCAAAATCCCGGGACTAGGTTTAGAGACCCAGTACTTC,CASSKIPGLGLETQYF
many,TRBD1,TRBV20-1,TRBJ1-1,TGCAGTGCTAGAAGGGTCGGGAACAGGGGAATTGGTGAAGCTTTCTTT,CSARRVGNRGIGEAFF
NA,NA,TRBV10-2,TRBJ2-7,TGCGCCAGCAGTTCGACAGCCGATTTTCTTTACGAGCAGTACTTC,CASSSTADFLYEQYF
many,TRBD2,TRBV18,TRBJ2-1,TGTGCCAGCTCACCAGGCGGGGGGGAGCAGTTCTTC,CASSPGGGEQFF
few,NA,TRBV9,TRBJ2-7,TGTGCCAGCAGCGGCCACCCGGTGAGCTCCTACGAGCAGTACTTC,CASSGHPVSSYEQYF
few,TRBD1,TRBV6-2/TRBV6-3,TRBJ2-7,TGTGCCAGCAGTTCTTATGACAGGGGGGCCTACGAGCAGTACTTC,CASSSYDRGAYEQYF
few,TRBD2,TRBV20-1,TRBJ2-3,TGCAGTGCTTTAGGGACTAGCGGGAGGGCCCTAGATACGCAGTATTTT,CSALGTSGRALDTQYF
many,NA,TRBV5-1,TRBJ1-1,TGCGCCAGCAGCTTATACGACATGAACACTGAAGCTTTCTTT,CASSLYDMNTEAFF
few,NA,TRBV7-9,TRBJ2-5,TGTGCCAGCAGCTTAGAAGCAACTCTCCAAGAGACCCAGTACTTC,CASSLEATLQETQYF
NA,NA,TRBV11-2,TRBJ2-7,TGTGCCAGCAGCTTAAAGGATGGACGGCCCTCCCGTCGCTACGAGCAGTACTTC,CASSLKDGRPSRRYEQYF
NA,TRBD2,TRBV4-2,TRBJ2-5,TGTGCCAGCAGCCAGAAAAAGACTAGCGGATGGCAAGAGACCCAGTACTTC,CASSQKKTSGWQETQYF
many,NA,TRBV5-1,TRBJ2-3,TGCGCCAGCCGACTCAGCACAGATACGCAGTATTTT,CASRLSTDTQYF
NA,TRBD2,TRBV11-2,TRBJ2-1,TGTGCCTGCAGCTTAGCAGTCCTTCTAGCGGGGAGGAATGAGCAGTTCTTC,CACSLAVLLAGRNEQFF
NA,NA,TRBV5-1,TRBJ1-1,TGCGCCAGCAGCTTGGCAGCGCATTCGATGAACACTGAAGCTTTCTTT,CASSLAAHSMNTEAFF
few,NA,TRBV7-2,TRBJ1-1,TGTGCCAGCAGCTTAGCGGGGGGGCACCAGAACACTGAAGCTTTCTTT,CASSLAGGHQNTEAFF
NA,TRBD2,TRBV20-1,TRBJ2-1,TGCTGTGCTAGACTGACTAGCGGGAGGTCCTACAATGAGCAGTTCTTC,CCARLTSGRSYNEQFF
NA,NA,TRBV3-1,TRBJ2-3,TGTGCCAGCGCCATGCTCGATACGCAGTATTTT,CASAMLDTQYF
few,NA,TRBV6-2/TRBV6-3,TRBJ2-2,TGTGCCAGCAGTTATCTGGGTCCGGGGGCAGCCACCGGGGAGCTGTTTTTT,CASSYLGPGAATGELFF